These T cell receptor beta chains were read from a single sample in a study of regulatory dendritic cells for organ transplantation. Method: immunoSEQ multiplex PCR; TCRdb's copy keeps in-frame clones and lacks some. The table has 25,000 or so clones, approximately 82% seen once; the top ten hold less than 0.11%. Sequencing was carried out using naive CD4+ T cells from blood. The receptors stem from a human donor in good health. The CDR3 runs from the conserved cysteine through the conserved F or W. Each record gives: clone size, V gene, D gene, J gene, CDR3 protein, CDR3 DNA. The D gene is left open where the match is weak. Size values are once, few and many counts, or a class for expanded clones, and some rows have none.

size: once
V: TRBV2
D: TRBD1
J: TRBJ2-7
CDR3: CASSLGTGQVYEQYF
DNA: TGTGCCAGCAGCCTAGGGACGGGACAGGTATACGAGCAGTACTTC

size: .
V: TRBV7-8
D: .
J: TRBJ1-1
CDR3: CASSLGRSDTEAFF
DNA: TGTGCCAGCAGCTTAGGGAGGTCGGACACTGAAGCTTTCTTT

size: .
V: TRBV7-9
D: TRBD1
J: TRBJ2-7
CDR3: CASSFGQGSSYEQYF
DNA: TGTGCCAGCAGCTTTGGACAGGGGAGCTCCTACGAGCAGTACTTC

size: .
V: TRBV5-4
D: .
J: TRBJ2-5
CDR3: CASSLVGAEETQYF
DNA: TGTGCCAGCAGCTTGGTAGGGGCCGAAGAGACCCAGTACTTC

size: once
V: TRBV2
D: TRBD2
J: TRBJ2-1
CDR3: CASILAGGHNEQFF
DNA: TGTGCCAGCATCTTAGCGGGGGGGCACAATGAGCAGTTCTTC

size: few
V: TRBV4-1
D: .
J: TRBJ1-5
CDR3: CASSQARGGRGLGYSNQPQHF
DNA: TGCGCCAGCAGCCAAGCCCGAGGCGGGAGAGGGTTAGGGTATAGCAATCAGCCCCAGCATTTT

size: .
V: TRBV5-4
D: TRBD2
J: TRBJ2-7
CDR3: CASSPTSGALYEQYF
DNA: TGTGCCAGCAGCCCGACTAGCGGGGCCTTATACGAGCAGTACTTC

size: few
V: TRBV5-4
D: .
J: TRBJ1-1
CDR3: CASSLGGFMNTEAFF
DNA: TGTGCCAGCAGCTTGGGCGGATTTATGAACACTGAAGCTTTCTTT

size: .
V: TRBV27
D: .
J: TRBJ1-5
CDR3: CASSFQGARGNQPQHF
DNA: TGTGCCAGCAGTTTCCAAGGAGCCAGGGGCAATCAGCCCCAGCATTTT

size: .
V: TRBV2
D: TRBD2
J: TRBJ2-7
CDR3: CASRPLAGGPDEQYF
DNA: TGTGCCAGCAGGCCCCTAGCGGGGGGGCCGGACGAGCAGTACTTC

size: .
V: TRBV5-1
D: TRBD2
J: TRBJ2-5
CDR3: CASSLDQLAGGETQYF
DNA: TGCGCCAGCAGCTTGGACCAGCTAGCGGGGGGAGAGACCCAGTACTTC

size: .
V: TRBV9
D: .
J: TRBJ2-5
CDR3: CASSSPQETQYF
DNA: TGTGCCAGCAGCTCCCCACAAGAGACCCAGTACTTC

size: .
V: TRBV27
D: TRBD1
J: TRBJ2-3
CDR3: CASSRQGADTQYF
DNA: TGTGCCAGCAGTCGACAGGGAGCAGATACGCAGTATTTT

size: .
V: TRBV6-5
D: .
J: TRBJ2-2
CDR3: CASRTVGELFF
DNA: TGTGCCAGCAGGACTGTCGGGGAGCTGTTTTTT

size: few
V: TRBV6-6
D: TRBD1
J: TRBJ1-3
CDR3: CASSLTGSSRNTIYF
DNA: TGTGCCAGCAGTCTGACAGGGTCTAGTCGAAACACCATATATTTT

size: .
V: TRBV7-9
D: .
J: TRBJ2-3
CDR3: CASSLGAHTDTQYF
DNA: TGTGCCAGCAGCTTAGGGGCCCACACAGATACGCAGTATTTT

size: .
V: TRBV7-2
D: .
J: TRBJ2-7
CDR3: CASSLTVYEQYF
DNA: TGTGCCAGCAGCCTCACAGTTTACGAGCAGTACTTC

size: .
V: TRBV5-1
D: TRBD2
J: TRBJ2-3
CDR3: CASSFASGGGTDTQYF
DNA: TGCGCCAGCAGCTTTGCCAGCGGGGGGGGGACAGATACGCAGTATTTT

size: .
V: TRBV5-8
D: TRBD2
J: TRBJ2-1
CDR3: CASSLGTSIEQFF
DNA: TGTGCCAGCAGCTTGGGGACTAGCATCGAGCAGTTCTTC

size: few
V: TRBV5-1
D: .
J: TRBJ1-1
CDR3: CASSLTGRGTEAFF
DNA: TGCGCCAGCAGTTTAACCGGACGGGGGACTGAAGCTTTCTTT

size: .
V: TRBV10-3
D: .
J: TRBJ2-1
CDR3: CATSIPGNEQFF
DNA: TGTGCCACCTCAATCCCCGGCAATGAGCAGTTCTTC

size: few
V: TRBV5-4
D: .
J: TRBJ1-2
CDR3: CASSGGGGGYTF
DNA: TGTGCCAGCAGCGGCGGGGGAGGAGGCTACACCTTC